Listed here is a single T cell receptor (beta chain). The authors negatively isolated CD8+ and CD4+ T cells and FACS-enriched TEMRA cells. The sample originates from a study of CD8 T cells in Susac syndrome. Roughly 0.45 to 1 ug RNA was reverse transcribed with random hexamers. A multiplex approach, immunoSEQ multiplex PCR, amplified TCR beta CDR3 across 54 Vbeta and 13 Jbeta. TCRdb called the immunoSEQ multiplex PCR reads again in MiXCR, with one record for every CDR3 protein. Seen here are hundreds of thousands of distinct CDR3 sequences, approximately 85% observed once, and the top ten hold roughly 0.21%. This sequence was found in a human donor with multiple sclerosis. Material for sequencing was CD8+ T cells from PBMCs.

The CDR3 protein is CASSPPPGHLHSYNEQFF. CDR3 sequence (DNA): TGTGCCAGCAGCCCCCCACCGGGACACTTACACTCCTACAATGAGCAGTTCTTC. The genes are TRBV11-2 and TRBJ2-1; TRBD1 might be the D (6 bases). The CDR3 is 18 amino acids. Germline lookup yields CDR1 SGHAT and CDR2 FQNNGV. The V end lost 5 bases, the J end lost 0 bases, and 20 bases lay between the germline ends.